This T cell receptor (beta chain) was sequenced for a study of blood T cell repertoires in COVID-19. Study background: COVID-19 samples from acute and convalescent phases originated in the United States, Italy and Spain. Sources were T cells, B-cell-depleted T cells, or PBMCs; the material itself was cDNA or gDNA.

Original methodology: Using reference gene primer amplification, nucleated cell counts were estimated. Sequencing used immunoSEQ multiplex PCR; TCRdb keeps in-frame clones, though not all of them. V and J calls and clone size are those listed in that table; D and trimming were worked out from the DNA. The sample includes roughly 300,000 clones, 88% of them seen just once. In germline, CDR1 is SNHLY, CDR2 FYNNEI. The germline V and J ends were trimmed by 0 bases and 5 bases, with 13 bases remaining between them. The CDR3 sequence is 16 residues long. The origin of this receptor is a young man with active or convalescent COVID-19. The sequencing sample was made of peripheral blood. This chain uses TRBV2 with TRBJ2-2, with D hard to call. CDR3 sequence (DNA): TGTGCCAGCAGTGAAGCGCTTGGCAGCGAGACCGGGGAGCTGTTTTTT. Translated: CASSEALGSETGELFF.